These T cell receptor beta chains were read from a single sample in a study of blood T cell repertoires in COVID-19. Measured with immunoSEQ multiplex PCR; TCRdb has only the in-frame clones, and not every one. The table lists about 210,000 clones, approximately 78% of them singletons, with roughly 12% in the top ten. The specimen sequenced was peripheral blood. The origin of the receptors is a woman in her forties with acute or convalescent COVID-19. CDR3s leave out the opening cysteine and the closing phenylalanine or tryptophan. A D gene is named only where the DNA matches it firmly. For some rows the clone size is stated as once, few or many, or as a class when expanded; others skip it.

>NA|NA|TRBV5-8|TRBJ1-1
ASSLASGNTEAF
>NA|NA|TRBV28|TRBJ1-4
ASSLRLEKLF
>few|NA|TRBV2|TRBJ2-2
ASSWSQRVAGELF
>NA|TRBD2|TRBV27|TRBJ2-3
ASSLRGGLGDTDTQY
>few|NA|TRBV6-5|TRBJ1-2
ANQGIDGYT
>NA|NA|TRBV2|TRBJ1-3
ASSDEGIGNTIY
>NA|TRBD2|TRBV7-3|TRBJ2-3
ASSLTGTTDTQY
>many|TRBD1|TRBV6-2/TRBV6-3|TRBJ1-2
ASSFFPGGAVYGYT
>few|TRBD2|TRBV5-1|TRBJ2-1
ASSPSGGYNEQF
>NA|TRBD1|TRBV15|TRBJ1-3
ATSREGQGENTIY
>NA|NA|TRBV12-5|TRBJ1-5
ASGLEGEYSNQPQH
>NA|NA|TRBV28|TRBJ1-5
ASSQGHQPQH
>NA|NA|TRBV7-3|TRBJ2-1
ASSPFSYNEQF
>few|NA|TRBV29-1|TRBJ1-2
SVDQEMSGYT
>NA|NA|TRBV19|TRBJ2-1
ASSRGQSGYNEQF
>NA|NA|TRBV30|TRBJ2-3
AWSVQPWDNFQSDTQY
>NA|NA|TRBV4-1|TRBJ2-5
ASSQPTRRETQY
>NA|TRBD1|TRBV2|TRBJ1-3
ASSETGGLISGNTIY
>NA|NA|TRBV2|TRBJ1-1
ASSDPRGIGAF
>NA|TRBD2|TRBV7-2|TRBJ2-1
ASSGRLAGGNNEQF
>NA|NA|TRBV5-1|TRBJ1-2
ASSLDGGYT
>once|NA|TRBV7-9|TRBJ1-2
ASSPKQGTYFYGYT
>NA|NA|TRBV5-1|TRBJ1-3
ASSLATGSGNTIY
>NA|TRBD1|TRBV7-8|TRBJ1-5
ASSWDRNNQPQH
>NA|NA|TRBV7-6|TRBJ1-1
ASSRGGGRTNTEAF
>NA|NA|TRBV10-3|TRBJ1-5
ATRAGFDQPQH
>NA|NA|TRBV6-2/TRBV6-3|TRBJ2-1
ASSYSGLIANEQF
>many|TRBD2|TRBV27|TRBJ2-7
ASSLSSSGGAYEQY
>NA|NA|TRBV6-5|TRBJ1-5
ASNQFSNQPQH
>NA|NA|TRBV19|TRBJ2-3
ASTSGDTQY
>NA|TRBD2|TRBV6-2/TRBV6-3|TRBJ2-1
AGSYEGLAYEQF
>NA|TRBD1|TRBV30|TRBJ1-1
AWSVHFGRGRRNTEAF
>NA|NA|TRBV2|TRBJ2-1
ASTGDRSSYNEQF
>NA|TRBD1|TRBV5-1|TRBJ1-1
ASSLWDRGRTEAF
>NA|NA|TRBV4-1|TRBJ1-2
ASSQETVSSVGYT
>NA|TRBD1|TRBV19|TRBJ1-4
ASSGWGTVATNEKLF
>NA|NA|TRBV12-3/TRBV12-4|TRBJ2-7
ASRAGLAYEQY
>NA|NA|TRBV6-6|TRBJ2-7
ASSPSGALGGPREQY
>NA|TRBD1|TRBV19|TRBJ1-1
ASSMAGGETEAF
>NA|TRBD2|TRBV7-2|TRBJ2-2
ASSLRLAGAYDTGELF
>NA|NA|TRBV5-6|TRBJ2-5
ASSFDRQETQY
>NA|TRBD1|TRBV10-2|TRBJ2-1
ASSESLDRVASYNEQF
>NA|NA|TRBV3-1/TRBV3-2|TRBJ2-7
ASSSGGKQY
>NA|NA|TRBV7-8|TRBJ2-7
ASSALTGISYEQY
>NA|NA|TRBV29-1|TRBJ2-2
SARVGADTGELF
>few|NA|TRBV7-7|TRBJ2-1
ASSRTQGYEQF
>NA|NA|TRBV5-1|TRBJ1-3
ASSLTGNTIY
>NA|NA|TRBV18|TRBJ1-1
ASSREESAEAF
>NA|NA|TRBV5-1|TRBJ2-3
ASYRDGTDTQY
>NA|TRBD2|TRBV7-7|TRBJ2-3
ASSPGGSGTDTQY
>NA|NA|TRBV4-1|TRBJ1-2
ASSPYQGNYGYT
>NA|TRBD1|TRBV6-2/TRBV6-3|TRBJ2-3
ASSYLDRVTDTQY